This T cell receptor beta chain is drawn from a study of blood T cells in healthy people across ages. Germline loops: CDR1 DFQATT, CDR2 SNEGSKA (reference sequence). This CDR3 is 15 amino acids long. Trimming pared 1 base from V and 6 bases from J, leaving 19 bases between. Drawing of peripheral blood yielded roughly 9.3 milliliters from each donor. Next came a second PCR, run for about 7 to 12 cycles, which used a sample-barcoded 5' primer along with a J-beta primer mix. The yield of each sample was at least 2.5 million CDR3-containing paired-end reads. TCRdb redid the calling of the 5' RACE reads with MiXCR, one entry per CDR3 protein. Of 550,000 to 750,000 distinct CDR3 sequences listed, under 25% are singletons.

The sequence derives from a man between 65 and 85 years old in good health. The sample comprised blood. The V and J genes are TRBV20-1 and TRBJ2-7; D is perhaps TRBD2 (5 bases). CDR3 residues: CSARGPLGVSGEQYF. The CDR3 coding sequence is TGCAGTGCTAGAGGTCCCCTCGGGGTATCGGGCGAGCAGTACTTC.